The present T cell receptor beta chain was sequenced within a study of blood T cell repertoires in COVID-19. Turning to the study itself: Acute and convalescent COVID-19 samples came from the United States, Italy and Spain. T cells, B-cell-depleted T cells, or PBMCs supplied cDNA or gDNA.

How the authors handled the data: Quantification of nucleated cells was approximated via reference gene primer amplification. Measured with immunoSEQ multiplex PCR; TCRdb has only the in-frame clones, and not every one. That table furnishes V, J and clone size, whereas the DNA furnished D and trimming. The sample lists roughly 55,000 clones, about nine tenths occurring once. Trimming removed 3 bases from V and 0 bases from J, with 9 bases in between. CDR3 length: 15 amino acids. Per germline, CDR1 LNHDA and CDR2 SQIVND (reference sequence). This chain connects TRBV19 to TRBJ2-1; TRBD1 is a possible D gene (6 bases). This TCR was sampled from a man over 45 with active COVID-19. The sequenced sample consisted of peripheral blood. The CDR3 nucleotides are TGTGCCAGTAGTATGGGGACACTCTCCTACAATGAGCAGTTCTTC. Protein product: CASSMGTLSYNEQFF. Full variable domain (rest looked up from reference TRBV19 and TRBJ2-1): DGGITQSPKYLFRKEGQNVTLSCEQNLNHDAMYWYRQDPGQGLRLIYYSQIVNDFQKGDIAEGYSVSREKKESFPLTVTSAQKNPTAFYLCASSMGTLSYNEQFFGPGTRLTVL.